Below are 24 T cell receptor beta chains sequenced from a single sample in a study of T-cell reconstitution after alpha-beta-depleted transplantation in children. Construction of the TCRbeta library involved unique molecular identifiers. TCRdb itself ran the PCR reads through MiXCR, one entry per CDR3 protein. Counted here are 120,000 or so distinct CDR3 sequences, under 25% occurring once; the ten biggest clones make up about 10%. The sample here was PBMCs, mostly from graft donor cells, taken 180 days after TCRalphabeta/CD19-depleted stem cell transplant. The receptors shown here come from a male patient between 2 and 15 years old who had a stem cell transplant for chronic granulomatous disease, so the T cells may come from the graft donor.

V is TRBV9 and J is TRBJ2-7; a weak D match, TRBD2 (6 bases). CDR1 and CDR2 from the germline V gene are SGDLS and YYNGEE. V was cut by 4 bases and J by 7 bases, with 21 bases left in between. This CDR3 is 15 amino acids long. In nucleotides, the CDR3 is TGTGCCAGCAGCCCTGCACCACGGGCGGGGTATGAGCAGTACTTC. It is translated as CASSPAPRAGYEQYF.

This chain connects TRBV5-1 to TRBJ1-1; D uncertain. CDR3 length: 16 residues. Trimming removed 0 bases from V and 1 base from J, with 13 bases in between. Germline V lookup: CDR1 SGHRS, CDR2 YFSETQ. The CDR3 DNA follows: TGCGCCAGCAGCTTGGAAGGCTGGCAGAGGAACACTGAAGCTTTCTTT. This gives the protein CASSLEGWQRNTEAFF. The whole variable domain, remainder taken from reference TRBV5-1 and TRBJ1-1, is KAGVTQTPRYLIKTRGQQVTLSCSPISGHRSVSWYQQTPGQGLQFLFEYFSETQRNKGNFPGRFSGRQFSNSRSEMNVSTLELGDSALYLCASSLEGWQRNTEAFFGQGTRLTVV.

V is TRBV12-3 or TRBV12-4 and J is TRBJ2-1, with no clear D. V was shortened by 3 bases and J by 10 bases, with 13 bases between the two germline ends. The CDR3 runs to 13 residues. In DNA form, the CDR3 reads TGTGCCAGCAGTTTGGTACCCCGCAAGGAGCAGTTCTTC. Residues: CASSLVPRKEQFF.

This clonotype was seen a single time. DNA for the CDR3: TGTGCCAGCAGCTTGGTTCGGCGGGGTACTCAAGAGACCCAGTACTTC. This encodes CASSLVRRGTQETQYF. This chain joins TRBV5-4 and TRBJ2-5; D may be TRBD2 (6 bases). Per germline, CDR1 SGHNT and CDR2 YYREEE (reference sequence). V lost 0 bases to trimming and J lost 2 bases, with 14 bases between them. This CDR3 has 16 residues.

A few counts support this clonotype. This chain connects TRBV27 to TRBJ2-1; D gene uncertain. V lost 2 bases and J 8 bases, leaving 10 bases between the germline ends. The CDR3 loop spans 13 amino acids. In germline, CDR1 is MNHEY, CDR2 SMNVEV (reference sequence). The CDR3 sequence is CASSLGPRHEQFF. The CDR3 nucleotides are TGTGCCAGCAGTTTAGGGCCCAGGCATGAGCAGTTCTTC.

CDR3 bases: TGTGCCAGCAGTTACTCGCCGGACAGCAACTATGGCTACACCTTC. Its translation: CASSYSPDSNYGYTF. The chain uses TRBV6-5 and TRBJ1-2; maybe TRBD1 (6 bases). The V gene's germline CDR1 is MNHEY and CDR2 SVGAGI. This CDR3 is built from 15 residues. Trimming took 0 bases from V and 2 from J, leaving 10 bases between them.

This clonotype came up many times. The V gene is TRBV5-1, the J gene TRBJ2-3; TRBD2 aligns across 14 bases. Germline V gene data show CDR1 as SGHRS and CDR2 as YFSETQ. The V segment lost 4 bases and the J segment 1 base; nucleotides outside the gene matches: 5. The CDR3 is 17 residues long. The CDR3 is CASSARLAGGGTDTQYF. CDR3 coding DNA: TGCGCCAGCAGCGCCAGACTAGCGGGAGGGGGCACAGATACGCAGTATTTT.

This clonotype was found many times. The gene calls are TRBV29-1 and TRBJ2-4; no definite D call. The CDR3 is made up of 14 amino acids. Germline-derived CDR1 and CDR2 are SQVTM and ANQGSEA. The V gene lost 5 bases and the J gene lost 2 bases, with 13 bases spanning the gap. The DNA of the CDR3 is TGCAGCGTTCGGGCTGGTGGAACCAAAAACATTCAGTACTTC. As protein: CSVRAGGTKNIQYF. Variable domain in full (rest from reference TRBV29-1 and TRBJ2-4): SAVISQKPSRDICQRGTSLTIQCQVDSQVTMMFWYRQQPGQSLTLIATANQGSEATYESGFVIDKFPISRPNLTFSTLTVSNMSPEDSSIYLCSVRAGGTKNIQYFGAGTRLSVL.

At least ten counts were recorded for this clonotype. V and J are TRBV4-1 and TRBJ2-3; D is tentatively TRBD1 or TRBD2 (5 bases each). The V gene lost 3 bases and the J gene lost 3 bases, with 13 bases spanning the gap. Germline-derived CDR1 and CDR2 are MGHRA and YSYEKL. This CDR3 comprises 15 residues. The CDR3 protein is CASSQGVRGTDTQYF. The CDR3 DNA reads as TGCGCCAGCAGCCAGGGGGTGCGCGGGACAGATACGCAGTATTTT.

J is TRBJ1-1 and V is TRBV20-1, with no clear D. Germline V gene data show CDR1 as DFQATT and CDR2 as SNEGSKA (reference sequence). The CDR3 has 15 amino acids. V dropped 5 bases and J dropped 0 bases, with 16 bases sitting between them. CDR3 in amino acids: CSAEDIKEMNTEAFF. CDR3 nucleotides: TGCAGTGCTGAAGATATCAAAGAGATGAACACTGAAGCTTTCTTT.

This clonotype was detected ten times or more. The V and J genes are TRBV27 and TRBJ1-5; perhaps TRBD1 as D (6 bases). V lost 3 bases, J lost 3 bases, and 12 bases lay in between. CDR3 size: 15 residues. Germline loops: CDR1 MNHEY, CDR2 SMNVEV (reference sequence). CDR3 in DNA: TGTGCCAGCAGTTTCTCAGGGGCCTTCAATCAGCCCCAGCATTTT. Protein product: CASSFSGAFNQPQHF.

The V gene is TRBV19, the J gene TRBJ2-2; weak D call: TRBD2 (7 bases). The germline V gene has CDR1 LNHDA and CDR2 SQIVND (reference sequence). With 3 bases removed from V and 2 bases from J, the gap between germline ends came to 16 bases. This CDR3 spans 17 amino acids. The CDR3 protein is CASSMGTGGINTGELFF. In nucleotides, the CDR3 is TGTGCCAGTAGTATGGGGACGGGGGGCATAAACACCGGGGAGCTGTTTTTT.

This clonotype showed up just a few times. This sequence joins TRBV5-4 and TRBJ1-1; tentative D call: TRBD1 (5 bases). The germline V gene has CDR1 SGHNT and CDR2 YYREEE (reference sequence). V lost 4 bases, J lost 3 bases, and 13 bases lay in between. This CDR3 contains 14 residues. CDR3 sequence: CASSQEGGDTEAFF. The CDR3 bases are TGTGCCAGCAGCCAGGAAGGAGGGGACACTGAAGCTTTCTTT.

The chain recombines TRBV12-3 or TRBV12-4 with TRBJ2-7; perhaps TRBD1 as D (5 bases). This CDR3 is built from 14 residues. Trimming removed 1 base from V and 2 bases from J, with 9 bases in between. The CDR3 DNA reads TGTGCCAGCAGTTTAGGACCAGGGACCTACGAGCAGTACTTC. Amino acid sequence: CASSLGPGTYEQYF.

This clonotype came up many times. The chain combines TRBV3-1 with TRBJ2-3, with D uncertain. Germline-derived CDR1 and CDR2 are LGHDT and YNNKEL (reference sequence). The V and J ends lost 0 bases and 2 bases respectively, with 6 bases between them. This CDR3 region has 14 residues. The CDR3: CASSQDSYTDTQYF. In nucleotides, the CDR3 is TGTGCCAGCAGCCAAGACAGTTACACAGATACGCAGTATTTT.

This clonotype was detected once. The chain recombines TRBV29-1 with TRBJ1-3; no clear D gene. With 5 bases removed from V and 4 bases from J, the gap between germline ends came to 6 bases. The germline V gene has CDR1 SQVTM and CDR2 ANQGSEA. The CDR3 consists of 11 residues. CDR3 sequence (DNA): TGCAGCGTTAATCTAGGAAACACCATATATTTT. Its translation is CSVNLGNTIYF.

The V call is TRBV27, the J call TRBJ1-1, with a weak D call TRBD1 (6 bases). CDR1 is MNHEY, CDR2 SMNVEV, per germline (reference sequence). This CDR3 is 17 amino acids long. V gave up 7 bases and J gave up 1 base, with 22 bases separating them. CDR3 in DNA: TGTGCCAGCACCCCCTCAGGGGTAACCTCATGGAACACTGAAGCTTTCTTT. It encodes CASTPSGVTSWNTEAFF.

This clonotype was counted a single time. The CDR3 loop reads CASSYSGGRGSREQYF. Here the CDR3 DNA reads TGTGCCAGCAGTTACTCGGGGGGGCGCGGTTCTAGGGAGCAGTACTTC. The rearrangement joins TRBV6-5 to TRBJ2-7, with D maybe TRBD2 (7 bases). CDR1 and CDR2 (germline): MNHEY, SVGAGI. Trimming took off 0 bases at V and 7 bases at J, with 19 bases between the two ends. CDR3 length: 16 amino acids.

In this sample, this clonotype turned up a few times. This chain uses TRBV12-3 or TRBV12-4 with TRBJ1-1; tentative D call: TRBD1 (5 bases). The CDR3 loop spans 12 amino acids. The germline V and J ends were trimmed by 3 bases and 6 bases, with 8 bases remaining between them. The CDR3: CASSFLGAEAFF. The CDR3 DNA reads TGTGCCAGCAGTTTTCTAGGGGCTGAAGCTTTCTTT.

The CDR3 DNA reads as TGCGCCAGCAGCGTAACTAGCGGGGGGGCTTGGAATGAGCAGTTCTTC. Translation: CASSVTSGGAWNEQFF. This chain joins TRBV5-1 and TRBJ2-1; 13 bases fit TRBD2. After removal of 4 bases from V and 7 bases from J, the junction contained 8 bases not matched to a gene. The germline V gene encodes CDR1 SGHRS and CDR2 YFSETQ. This CDR3 region has 16 residues.

V is TRBV5-1 and J is TRBJ2-1; 10 bases are shared with TRBD2. CDR3 length equals 15 residues. Germline V gene sequence: CDR1 SGHRS, CDR2 YFSETQ. V dropped 0 bases and J dropped 9; count of bases not matched to a gene: 6. This chain's CDR3 is CASSLASSGGFEQFF. CDR3 bases: TGCGCCAGCAGCTTGGCGTCTAGCGGGGGTTTTGAGCAGTTCTTC. The full variable domain, in which reference TRBV5-1 and TRBJ2-1 provide the parts outside the CDR3, is KAGVTQTPRYLIKTRGQQVTLSCSPISGHRSVSWYQQTPGQGLQFLFEYFSETQRNKGNFPGRFSGRQFSNSRSEMNVSTLELGDSALYLCASSLASSGGFEQFFGPGTRLTVL.

Concerning this clonotype itself: A read error is possible here, since a much larger clone lies one base away. The gene calls are TRBV20-1 and TRBJ2-2; 12 bases map to TRBD2. The CDR3 runs to 17 residues. CDR1 DFQATT and CDR2 SNEGSKA come from the germline V gene (reference sequence). The DNA of the CDR3 is TGCTGTGCTAGAGTATCTAGCGGGAGGGCCGATACCGGGGAGCTGTTTTTT. This codes for CCARVSSGRADTGELFF.

The V gene is TRBV5-1, the J gene TRBJ2-7; D unclear. The CDR3 runs to 14 residues. Trimming stripped 1 base from V and 3 bases from J, with 11 bases between. Germline V gene data show CDR1 as SGHRS and CDR2 as YFSETQ. The CDR3 reads CASSLRTEFYEQYF. In nucleotides, the CDR3 is TGCGCCAGCAGCTTGAGGACCGAGTTCTACGAGCAGTACTTC.

This clonotype was seen only once. This chain joins TRBV5-1 and TRBJ2-5; D remains ambiguous. The V and J ends lost 4 bases and 2 bases respectively, with 9 bases between them. The CDR3 runs 13 residues. The germline CDR1 and CDR2 sequences are SGHRS and YFSETQ. This CDR3 reads CASSGRPQETQYF. The CDR3 DNA is TGCGCCAGCAGCGGCCGGCCTCAAGAGACCCAGTACTTC.